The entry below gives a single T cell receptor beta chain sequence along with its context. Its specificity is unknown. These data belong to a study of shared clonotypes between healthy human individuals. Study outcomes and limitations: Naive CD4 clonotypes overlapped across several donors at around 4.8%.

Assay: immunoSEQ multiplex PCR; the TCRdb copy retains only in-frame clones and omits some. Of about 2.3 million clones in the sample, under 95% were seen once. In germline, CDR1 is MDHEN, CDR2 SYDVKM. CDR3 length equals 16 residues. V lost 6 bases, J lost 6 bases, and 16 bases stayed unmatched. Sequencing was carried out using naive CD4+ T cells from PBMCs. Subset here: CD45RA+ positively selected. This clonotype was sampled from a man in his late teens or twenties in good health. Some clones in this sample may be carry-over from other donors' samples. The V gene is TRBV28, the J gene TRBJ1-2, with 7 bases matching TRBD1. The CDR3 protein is CASSLTTSRQGDGYTF. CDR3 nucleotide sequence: TGTGCCAGCAGCCTCACCACCTCAAGACAGGGTGATGGCTACACCTTC.